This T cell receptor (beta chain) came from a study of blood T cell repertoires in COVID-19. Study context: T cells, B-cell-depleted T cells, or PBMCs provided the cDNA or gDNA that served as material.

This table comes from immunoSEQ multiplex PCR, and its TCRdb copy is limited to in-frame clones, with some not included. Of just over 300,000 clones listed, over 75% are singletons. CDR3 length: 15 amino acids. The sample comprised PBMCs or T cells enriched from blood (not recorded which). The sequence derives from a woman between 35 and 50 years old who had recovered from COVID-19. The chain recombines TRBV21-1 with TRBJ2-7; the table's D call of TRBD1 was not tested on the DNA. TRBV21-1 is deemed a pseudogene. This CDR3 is CASSRARGPRYEQYF. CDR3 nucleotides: TGTGCCAGCAGCAGGGCCAGGGGGCCCCGCTACGAGCAGTACTTC.